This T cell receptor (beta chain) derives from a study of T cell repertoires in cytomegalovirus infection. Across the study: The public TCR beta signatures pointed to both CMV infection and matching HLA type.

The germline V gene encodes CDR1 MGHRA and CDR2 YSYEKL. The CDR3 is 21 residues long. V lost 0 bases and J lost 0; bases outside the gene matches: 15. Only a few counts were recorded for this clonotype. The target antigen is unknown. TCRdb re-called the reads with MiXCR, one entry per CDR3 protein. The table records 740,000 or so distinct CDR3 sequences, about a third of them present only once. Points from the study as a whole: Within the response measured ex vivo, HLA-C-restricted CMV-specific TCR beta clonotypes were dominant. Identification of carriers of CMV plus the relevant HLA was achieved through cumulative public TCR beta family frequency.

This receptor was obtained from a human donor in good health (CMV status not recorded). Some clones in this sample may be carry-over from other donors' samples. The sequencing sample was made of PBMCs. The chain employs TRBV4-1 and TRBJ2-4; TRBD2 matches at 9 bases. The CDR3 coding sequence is TGCGCCAGCAGCCAAGATAGGTCGGAGCGGGGGGTCCGACTAGCCAAAAACATTCAGTACTTC. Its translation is CASSQDRSERGVRLAKNIQYF.